These 28 T cell receptor beta chains were all obtained from the same sample, sequenced in a study of shared clonotypes between healthy human individuals. Profiled with immunoSEQ multiplex PCR; TCRdb holds only in-frame clones, not every one. The sample has about 460,000 clones, 60% to 80% seen once. What was sequenced was PBMCs. The source is a woman aged 40 to 50 in good health. Some clones in this sample may be carry-over from other donors' samples.

As to this clone: Just one base apart from a much larger clone, this may be a read error. The V call is TRBV5-5, the J call TRBJ1-2, with D uncertain. The CDR3 consists of 13 residues. The germline V and J ends were trimmed by 3 bases and 8 bases, with 14 bases remaining between them. In germline, CDR1 is SGHKS, CDR2 YYEKEE (reference sequence). CDR3 loop: CASSSSSAGGYTF. CDR3 coding DNA: TGTGCCAGCAGCTCGTCGTCAGCGGGCGGCTACACCTTC.

The rearrangement links TRBV5-1 to TRBJ2-5; TRBD1 matches 9 bases. The CDR3 has 16 amino acids. Per germline, CDR1 SGHRS and CDR2 YFSETQ. The ends lost 0 bases at V and 4 bases at J; junction bases unmatched: 7. For the CDR3, the DNA is TGCGCCAGCAGCTTGGCCCCGGGACAGGGCATAGAGACCCAGTACTTC. Translated: CASSLAPGQGIETQYF.

This chain links TRBV19 with TRBJ1-2; 7 nucleotides match TRBD1. After removal of 0 bases from V and 7 bases from J, the junction contained 2 bases not matched to a gene. The CDR3 contains 13 residues. Germline lookup yields CDR1 LNHDA and CDR2 SQIVND (reference sequence). The CDR3 spells CASSIDRQGGYTF. In DNA, the CDR3 is TGTGCCAGTAGTATAGATCGACAGGGTGGCTACACCTTC.

This sequence joins TRBV30 and TRBJ2-7; D is possibly TRBD2 (5 bases). This CDR3 is 14 amino acids long. Trimming took off 5 bases at V and 2 bases at J, with 16 bases between the two ends. Looked up from germline, CDR1 is GTSNPN and CDR2 is SVGIG (reference sequence). The CDR3 is CAWSEDNSPYEQYF. The CDR3 nucleotides read TGTGCCTGGTCGGAGGATAACAGCCCCTACGAGCAGTACTTC.

V and J are TRBV7-8 and TRBJ1-2, with D tentatively TRBD1 (6 bases). CDR1 is SGHVS and CDR2 is FQNEAQ in the germline V gene. This CDR3 comprises 16 residues. V lost 7 bases and J 0 bases, leaving 18 bases between the germline ends. The CDR3 loop is CASMGGGGLANYGYTF. The CDR3 nucleotides read TGTGCCAGCATGGGGGGAGGGGGATTAGCTAACTATGGCTACACCTTC.

The chain couples TRBV5-1 to TRBJ2-3; the match to TRBD2 covers 10 bases. The germline CDR1 and CDR2 sequences are SGHRS and YFSETQ. J was trimmed by 6 bases and V by 4 bases; bases with no gene match: 8. The CDR3 sequence is 15 residues long. CDR3 residues: CASSSPSGSLDTQYF. Written as DNA, the CDR3 is TGCGCCAGCAGCAGTCCTAGCGGGAGTCTGGATACGCAGTATTTT.

The chain uses TRBV19 and TRBJ1-3; D perhaps matches TRBD1 (5 bases). Trimming shortened V by 6 bases and J by 2 bases, and 11 bases separated the two germline ends. Germline V lookup: CDR1 LNHDA, CDR2 SQIVND (reference sequence). The CDR3 is 14 residues long. The CDR3 DNA reads as TGTGCCAGTAGGATGACAGTTACTGGAAACACCATATATTTT. It specifies CASRMTVTGNTIYF.

The chain carries TRBV28 and TRBJ1-5; D gene uncertain. Germline lookup yields CDR1 MDHEN and CDR2 SYDVKM. The CDR3 is 14 residues long. V was trimmed by 3 bases and J by 7 bases, leaving 13 bases between them. CDR3 in amino acids: CASSFERRPQPQHF. CDR3 DNA: TGTGCCAGCAGTTTCGAACGTAGACCACAGCCCCAGCATTTT.

V usage is TRBV7-3 and J usage is TRBJ2-7; possibly TRBD2 for D (6 bases). CDR3 size: 13 residues. The germline CDR1 and CDR2 sequences are SGHTA and FQGTGA. The V gene lost 8 bases and the J gene lost 3 bases, with 14 bases spanning the gap. CDR3 in DNA: TGTGCCAGCCGCAGTAGCGGAAACTACGAGCAGTACTTC. It specifies CASRSSGNYEQYF. Based on the CDR3 plus reference TRBV7-3 and TRBJ2-7, the full variable domain is GAGVSQTPSNKVTEKGKYVELRCDPISGHTALYWYRQSLGQGPEFLIYFQGTGAADDSGLPNDRFFAVRPEGSVSTLKIQRTERGDSAVYLCASRSSGNYEQYFGPGTRLTVT.

V usage is TRBV9 and J usage is TRBJ2-7; TRBD2 is a possible D gene (6 bases). The CDR3 sequence is 14 residues long. Trimming shortened V by 5 bases and J by 4 bases, and 16 bases separated the two germline ends. Germline loops: CDR1 SGDLS, CDR2 YYNGEE. CDR3 protein: CASSPAGSQYEQYF. DNA for the CDR3: TGTGCCAGCAGTCCAGCGGGCAGTCAATACGAGCAGTACTTC.

The sample holds one count of this clone. The V gene is TRBV5-1, the J gene TRBJ2-7; TRBD1 is a possible D gene (5 bases). The CDR3 spans 12 residues. The V end lost 3 bases, the J end lost 4 bases, and 8 bases lay between the germline ends. Looked up from germline, CDR1 is SGHRS and CDR2 is YFSETQ. The CDR3 protein is CASSYSGYEQYF. CDR3 bases: TGCGCCAGCAGCTACTCAGGGTACGAGCAGTACTTC.

This rearrangement joins TRBV9 to TRBJ2-1, with 8 bases lining up with TRBD2. The germline gives CDR1 SGDLS, CDR2 YYNGEE. This CDR3 has 17 residues. V dropped 4 bases and J dropped 5; count of bases not matched to a gene: 14. The CDR3 bases are TGTGCCAGCAGCCCTCCCTTGTCCAGCGGGAGTGACAATGAGCAGTTCTTC. Translation: CASSPPLSSGSDNEQFF.

The chain joins TRBV4-1 to TRBJ1-2; TRBD1 matches at 7 bases. The CDR3 loop spans 15 amino acids. Per germline, CDR1 MGHRA and CDR2 YSYEKL. Trimming removed 4 bases from V and 8 bases from J; junction bases left unmatched: 13. DNA for the CDR3: TGCGCCAGCAGCCGAACACCTGAGGGGGCGCGGGGCTACACCTTC. This encodes CASSRTPEGARGYTF.

The chain uses TRBV28 and TRBJ1-2, with 7 bases aligning to TRBD1. Trimming cost V 6 bases and J 3 bases; bases outside gene matches: 7. CDR3 length: 14 amino acids. Germline CDR1 reads MDHEN; CDR2 reads SYDVKM. CDR3 in amino acids: CASSGGQLHYGYTF. The CDR3, as DNA: TGTGCCAGCAGCGGGGGACAGCTACACTATGGCTACACCTTC.

The rearrangement joins TRBV2 to TRBJ1-5, with a weak D call TRBD1 (5 bases). Trimming pared 6 bases from V and 0 bases from J, leaving 12 bases between. Germline assignment: CDR1 SNHLY and CDR2 FYNNEI. The CDR3 loop spans 15 amino acids. The CDR3 DNA reads as TGTGCCAGCAGGATAGGGGCGGGTAGCAATCAGCCCCAGCATTTT. Amino acid sequence: CASRIGAGSNQPQHF.

In its sample, this clone was seen a few times. The rearrangement uses TRBV2 and TRBJ2-1; perhaps TRBD1 as D (5 bases). This CDR3 has 15 amino acids. In germline, CDR1 is SNHLY, CDR2 FYNNEI. V lost 7 bases and J lost 2, with 15 bases in between. CDR3 nucleotide sequence: TGTGCCAGCATTCCGGACACCCAGGCCTACAATGAGCAGTTCTTC. This translates into CASIPDTQAYNEQFF.

The genes are TRBV5-1 and TRBJ1-2, with 10 nucleotides matching TRBD1. The CDR3 sequence is 14 residues long. V dropped 4 bases and J dropped 6; count of bases not matched to a gene: 6. CDR1 is SGHRS, CDR2 YFSETQ, per germline. The CDR3, as DNA: TGCGCCAGCAGCCCTGGACAGGGGGAGGATGGCTACACCTTC. Protein sequence: CASSPGQGEDGYTF.

V usage is TRBV28 and J usage is TRBJ2-7; D ambiguous. From germline, CDR1 is MDHEN and CDR2 SYDVKM. Between the trimmed V and J ends, which lost 3 bases and 6 bases, there was a span of 18 bases. The CDR3 is 15 residues long. The CDR3 is CASSFLLGLGGEQYF. The CDR3 DNA reads as TGTGCCAGCAGTTTTTTACTCGGGCTAGGCGGCGAGCAGTACTTC. The complete variable domain, with remaining parts taken from reference TRBV28 and TRBJ2-7, reads DVKVTQSSRYLVKRTGEKVFLECVQDMDHENMFWYRQDPGLGLRLIYFSYDVKMKEKGDIPEGYSVSREKKERFSLILESASTNQTSMYLCASSFLLGLGGEQYFGPGTRLTVT.

This clone was recorded a few times. This sequence joins TRBV5-1 and TRBJ2-1, with 7 bases fitting TRBD2. V lost 7 bases, J lost 7 bases, and 14 bases stayed unmatched. The CDR3 consists of 15 residues. Germline lookup yields CDR1 SGHRS and CDR2 YFSETQ. CDR3 protein: CASHLLMGGENEQFF. CDR3 in DNA: TGCGCCAGCCACCTATTGATGGGAGGGGAAAATGAGCAGTTCTTC.

The J gene is TRBJ1-2, the V gene TRBV6-5; 9 bases match TRBD1. Germline V CDR1 and CDR2: MNHEY, SVGAGI. The CDR3 sequence is 14 residues long. J gave up 6 bases and V 5 bases, and 7 bases lay outside the gene matches. DNA of the CDR3: TGTGCCAGCAGTACCGGGACAGGGATGAATGGCTACACCTTC. It yields the protein CASSTGTGMNGYTF.

The chain links TRBV2 to TRBJ2-1, with D possibly being TRBD2 (6 bases). The V gene's germline CDR1 is SNHLY and CDR2 FYNNEI. The V end lost 4 bases, the J end lost 6 bases, and 16 bases lay between the germline ends. The CDR3 loop spans 15 amino acids. The CDR3 DNA reads TGTGCCAGCAGTGTGGAGGGGTTGTTTCTCAATGAGCAGTTCTTC. This gives the protein CASSVEGLFLNEQFF.

V usage is TRBV29-1 and J usage is TRBJ1-2, with D possibly TRBD1 on 6 matching bases. This CDR3 is built from 12 residues. V was clipped by 7 bases and J by 4 bases, with 13 bases between them. The germline CDR1 and CDR2 sequences are SQVTM and ANQGSEA. The CDR3 spells CSAQGKGYGYTF. CDR3 sequence (DNA): TGCAGCGCCCAGGGGAAGGGCTATGGCTACACCTTC.

This chain links TRBV5-4 with TRBJ1-1; the match to TRBD1 covers 7 bases. With 4 bases clipped from V and 4 bases from J, the junction kept 7 bases outside the gene matches. Germline CDR1 and CDR2: SGHNT and YYREEE (reference sequence). The CDR3 extends over 14 amino acids. In DNA, the CDR3 is TGTGCCAGCAGCATAGGGGGCGAGGGCACTGAAGCTTTCTTT. Protein product: CASSIGGEGTEAFF.

This clone is a singleton in its sample. V usage is TRBV10-3 and J usage is TRBJ2-7; D is ambiguous. The CDR3 is 14 amino acids. The ends were cut back, 2 bases at V and 6 bases at J, with 14 bases in the middle. Germline V gene lookup returns CDR1 ENHRY and CDR2 SYGVKD. For the CDR3, the DNA is TGTGCCATCAGTGAGACCCAATACCCGGGCGAGCAGTACTTC. It yields the protein CAISETQYPGEQYF.

CDR3 in amino acids: CASSGGQEQKLFF. The CDR3 DNA follows: TGTGCCAGCAGTGGAGGACAGGAGCAAAAACTGTTTTTT. The V and J genes are TRBV2 and TRBJ1-4; 7 nucleotides match TRBD1. The CDR3 totals 13 residues. CDR1 SNHLY and CDR2 FYNNEI come from the germline V gene. J lost 9 bases, V lost 4 bases, and 5 bases had no gene match.

The gene calls are TRBV10-3 and TRBJ1-1; D may be TRBD1 (6 bases). The V and J ends lost 10 bases and 3 bases respectively, with 12 bases between them. The CDR3 has 12 amino acids. Germline assignment: CDR1 ENHRY and CDR2 SYGVKD. The CDR3 reads CATGRGDTEAFF. CDR3 bases: TGTGCCACGGGAAGGGGGGACACTGAAGCTTTCTTT.

CDR3 nucleotide sequence: TGTGCCAGCAGCTTAAGGGGGGTAGAGGATGGCTACACCTTC. Its translation is CASSLRGVEDGYTF. The chain recombines TRBV7-2 with TRBJ1-2; a possible D gene is TRBD1 (6 bases). The ends were cut back, 2 bases at V and 6 bases at J, with 13 bases in the middle. Germline V gene data show CDR1 as SGHTA and CDR2 as FQGNSA. This CDR3 has 14 amino acids.

A remark on this clone: A far larger clone differs by one base, so this is likely a read error. The chain links TRBV7-9 to TRBJ2-1; D remains ambiguous. The CDR3 has 15 amino acids. Germline V gene data show CDR1 as SEHNR and CDR2 as FQNEAQ (reference sequence). DNA for the CDR3: TGTGCCAGCAGCTTAGTTCCAGAGGCCTACAGTGAGCAGTTCTTC. Encoded protein: CASSLVPEAYSEQFF.